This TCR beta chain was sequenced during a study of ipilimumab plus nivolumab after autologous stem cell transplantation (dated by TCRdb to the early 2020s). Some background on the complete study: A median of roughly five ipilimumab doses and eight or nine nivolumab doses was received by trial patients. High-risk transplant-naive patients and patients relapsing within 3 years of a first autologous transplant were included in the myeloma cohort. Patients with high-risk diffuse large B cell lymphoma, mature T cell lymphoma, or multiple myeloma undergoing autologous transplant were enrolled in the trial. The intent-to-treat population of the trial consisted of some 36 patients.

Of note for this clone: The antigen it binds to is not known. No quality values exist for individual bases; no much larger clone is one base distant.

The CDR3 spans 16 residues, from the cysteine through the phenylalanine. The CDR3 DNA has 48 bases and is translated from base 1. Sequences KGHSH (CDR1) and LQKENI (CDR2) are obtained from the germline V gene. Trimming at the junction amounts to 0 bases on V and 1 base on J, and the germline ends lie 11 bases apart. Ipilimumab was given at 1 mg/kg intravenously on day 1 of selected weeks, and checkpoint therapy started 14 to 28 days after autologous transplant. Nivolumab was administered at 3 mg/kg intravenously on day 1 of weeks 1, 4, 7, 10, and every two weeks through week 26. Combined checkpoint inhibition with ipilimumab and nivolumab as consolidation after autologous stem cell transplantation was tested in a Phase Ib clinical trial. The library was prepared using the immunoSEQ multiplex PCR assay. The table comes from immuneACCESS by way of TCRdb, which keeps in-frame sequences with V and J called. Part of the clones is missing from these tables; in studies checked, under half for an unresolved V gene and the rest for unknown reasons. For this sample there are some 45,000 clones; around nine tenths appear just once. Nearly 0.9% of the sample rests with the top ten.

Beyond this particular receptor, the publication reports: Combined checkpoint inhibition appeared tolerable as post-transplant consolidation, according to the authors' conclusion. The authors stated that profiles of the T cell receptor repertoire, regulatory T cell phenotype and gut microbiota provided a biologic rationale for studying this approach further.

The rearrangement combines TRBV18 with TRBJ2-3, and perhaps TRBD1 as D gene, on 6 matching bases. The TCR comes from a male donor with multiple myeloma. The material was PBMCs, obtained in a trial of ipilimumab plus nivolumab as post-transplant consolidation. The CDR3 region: CASSPPQGLGTDTQYF. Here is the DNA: TGTGCCAGCTCACCACCGCAGGGGTTAGGCACAGATACGCAGTATTTT. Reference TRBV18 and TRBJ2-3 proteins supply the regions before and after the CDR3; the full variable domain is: NAGVMQNPRHLVRRRGQEARLRCSPMKGHSHVYWYRQLPEEGLKFMVYLQKENIIDESGMPKERFSAEFPKEGPSILRIQQVVRGDSAAYFCASSPPQGLGTDTQYFGPGTRLTVL.